This TCR beta chain was recorded in a study of T cell changes during pregnancy in multiple sclerosis. Profiling relied on immunoSEQ multiplex PCR, and the TCRdb table lists in-frame clones only, not all of them. The sample comprises 70,000 or so clones, about nine tenths of which are singletons, and around 0.64% rests with the top ten. The CDR3 totals 14 residues. CDR1 and CDR2 (germline): SEHNR, FQNEAQ (reference sequence). With V trimmed by 6 bases and J by 7 bases, 6 bases remained unmatched. The chain combines TRBV7-9 with TRBJ2-5; TRBD2 aligns across 12 bases. The sequence derives from a female donor in good health, enrolled as a control in a pregnancy study. The specimen was peripheral blood, collected in the third trimester of pregnancy. The CDR3 DNA is TGTGCCAGCAGGCTAGCGGGAGGGATGGGGACCCAGTACTTC. Translation: CASRLAGGMGTQYF.